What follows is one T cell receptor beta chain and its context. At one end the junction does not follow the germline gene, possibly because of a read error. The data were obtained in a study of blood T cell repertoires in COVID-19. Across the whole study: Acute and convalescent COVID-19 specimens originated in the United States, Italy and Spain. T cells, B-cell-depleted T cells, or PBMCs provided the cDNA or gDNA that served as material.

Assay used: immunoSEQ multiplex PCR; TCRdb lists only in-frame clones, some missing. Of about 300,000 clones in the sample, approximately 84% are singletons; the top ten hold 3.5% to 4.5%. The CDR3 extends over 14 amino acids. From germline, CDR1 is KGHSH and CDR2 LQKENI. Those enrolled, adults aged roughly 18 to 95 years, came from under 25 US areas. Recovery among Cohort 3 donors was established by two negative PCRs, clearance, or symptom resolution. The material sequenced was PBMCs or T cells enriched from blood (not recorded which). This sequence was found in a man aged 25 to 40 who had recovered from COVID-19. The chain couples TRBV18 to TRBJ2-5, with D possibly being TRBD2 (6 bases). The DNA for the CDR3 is TGTGCCAACTCACCAGAACTAGCCGACGAGACCCAGTACTTC. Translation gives CANSPELADETQYF. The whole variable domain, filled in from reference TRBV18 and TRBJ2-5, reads NAGVMQNPRHLVRRRGQEARLRCSPMKGHSHVYWYRQLPEEGLKFMVYLQKENIIDESGMPKERFSAEFPKEGPSILRIQQVVRGDSAAYFCANSPELADETQYFGPGTRLLVL.